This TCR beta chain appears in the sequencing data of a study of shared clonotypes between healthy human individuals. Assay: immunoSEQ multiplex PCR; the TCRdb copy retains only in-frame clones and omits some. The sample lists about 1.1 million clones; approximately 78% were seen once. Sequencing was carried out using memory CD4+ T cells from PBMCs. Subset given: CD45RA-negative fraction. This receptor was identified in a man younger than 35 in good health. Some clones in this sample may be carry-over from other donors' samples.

The DNA of the CDR3 is TGTGCCAGCTCAACGGCCGGGAAGCATCTCTACGAGCAGTACTTC. Translation: CASSTAGKHLYEQYF. The chain links TRBV18 to TRBJ2-7, with a possible D match to TRBD2 (5 bases). Looked up from germline, CDR1 is KGHSH and CDR2 is LQKENI. Trimming left V 5 bases short and J 3 bases short, with 17 bases between. The CDR3 is made up of 15 amino acids.